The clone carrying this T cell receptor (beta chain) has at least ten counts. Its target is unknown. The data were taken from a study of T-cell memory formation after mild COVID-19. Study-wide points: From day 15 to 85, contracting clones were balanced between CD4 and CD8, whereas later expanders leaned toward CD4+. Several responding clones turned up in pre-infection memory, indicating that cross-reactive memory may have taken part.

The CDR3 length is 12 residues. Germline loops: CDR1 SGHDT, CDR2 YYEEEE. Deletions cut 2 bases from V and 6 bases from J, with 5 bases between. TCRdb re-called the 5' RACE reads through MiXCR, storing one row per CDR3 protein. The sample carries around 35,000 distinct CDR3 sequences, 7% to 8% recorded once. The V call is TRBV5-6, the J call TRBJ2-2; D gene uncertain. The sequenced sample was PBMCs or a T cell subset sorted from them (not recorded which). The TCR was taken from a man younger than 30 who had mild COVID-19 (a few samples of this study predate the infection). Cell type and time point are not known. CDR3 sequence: CASSFYPGELFF. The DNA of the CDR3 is TGTGCCAGCAGCTTCTATCCCGGGGAGCTGTTTTTT.